This passage covers 10 T cell receptor beta chains from one sample sequenced in a study of blood T cell repertoires in COVID-19. TCRdb keeps only in-frame clones here, not all; method: immunoSEQ multiplex PCR. Of under 250,000 clones in the sample, 75% to 90% were seen once. The source material was peripheral blood. These receptor sequences come from a woman in her sixties or seventies with COVID-19, enrolled during active disease.

This clone occurred a few times. The chain uses TRBV7-6 and TRBJ1-2; tentative D call: TRBD1 (6 bases). V lost 1 base to trimming and J lost 4 bases, with 22 bases between them. This CDR3 region has 18 residues. Germline V gene sequence: CDR1 SGHVS, CDR2 FNYEAQ. The CDR3 nucleotides read TGTGCCAGCAGCTTAGGGACTGGTGCGGCAGGGGTGGGCTATGGCTACACCTTC. Encoded protein: CASSLGTGAAGVGYGYTF.

The chain has TRBV7-8 and TRBJ2-2; tentative D call: TRBD2 (6 bases). CDR1 is SGHVS, CDR2 FQNEAQ, per germline. This CDR3 is built from 17 residues. The V end lost 5 bases, the J end lost 0 bases, and 16 bases lay between the germline ends. The CDR3 here is CASSRETSPPNTGELFF. The CDR3 DNA reads TGTGCCAGCAGCCGAGAGACTAGTCCTCCGAACACCGGGGAGCTGTTTTTT.

The V and J genes are TRBV5-1 and TRBJ2-5, with 11 bases lining up with TRBD2. The J segment lost 5 bases and the V segment lost 1 base, leaving 10 bases of the junction unmatched. This CDR3 has 17 residues. The germline V gene encodes CDR1 SGHRS and CDR2 YFSETQ. The CDR3 bases are TGCGCCAGCAGCTTGAAGCTAGCGGGAGGACTTCCTGAGACCCAGTACTTC. This encodes CASSLKLAGGLPETQYF.

This clone has only one observation. The gene calls are TRBV7-2 and TRBJ2-3; tentatively, D is TRBD1 (6 bases). The CDR3 runs to 16 residues. The germline CDR1 and CDR2 sequences are SGHTA and FQGNSA. Trimming removed 6 bases at V and 2 bases at J, with 18 bases between. This chain's CDR3 is CASSNGQGWNTDTQYF. Here the CDR3 DNA reads TGTGCCAGCAGTAACGGGCAGGGGTGGAACACAGATACGCAGTATTTT.

The chain couples TRBV3-1 (or the pseudogene TRBV3-2) to TRBJ2-1; tentative D call: TRBD1 (6 bases). V lost 3 bases to trimming and J lost 4 bases, with 19 bases between them. The CDR3 spans 17 residues. CDR1 LGHDT and CDR2 YNNKEL come from the germline V gene (reference sequence). The CDR3 sequence: CASSQRNRDNTYNEQFF. The CDR3 bases are TGTGCCAGCAGCCAGAGGAACCGGGACAATACTTACAATGAGCAGTTCTTC.

The chain carries TRBV5-1 and TRBJ2-5; D not resolved. V was clipped by 4 bases and J by 2 bases, with 9 bases between them. This CDR3 is 13 amino acids long. The germline CDR1 and CDR2 sequences are SGHRS and YFSETQ. CDR3 in DNA: TGCGCCAGCAGCGGGCAGCTTCAAGAGACCCAGTACTTC. This encodes CASSGQLQETQYF. The whole variable domain, remainder taken from reference TRBV5-1 and TRBJ2-5, is KAGVTQTPRYLIKTRGQQVTLSCSPISGHRSVSWYQQTPGQGLQFLFEYFSETQRNKGNFPGRFSGRQFSNSRSEMNVSTLELGDSALYLCASSGQLQETQYFGPGTRLLVL.

The sample holds a few counts of this clone. The chain carries TRBV28 and TRBJ2-1; 9 bases line up with TRBD1. Trimming cost V 5 bases and J 7 bases; bases outside gene matches: 12. CDR1 MDHEN and CDR2 SYDVKM come from the germline V gene. The length of the CDR3 is 16 residues. The CDR3 coding sequence is TGTGCCAGCAGTCCCACAGGACAGGGGATAAGGAATGAGCAGTTCTTC. It specifies CASSPTGQGIRNEQFF.

The chain links TRBV12-3 or TRBV12-4 to TRBJ2-7; possibly TRBD2 for D (5 bases). The CDR3 has 13 amino acids. V was trimmed by 3 bases and J by 2 bases, leaving 8 bases between them. The CDR3 bases are TGTGCCAGCAGTTTCAGCGGACCCTACGAGCAGTACTTC. Translated, it gives CASSFSGPYEQYF.

This chain links TRBV7-9 with TRBJ2-5; 7 nucleotides match TRBD1. The V segment lost 5 bases and the J segment 2 bases; nucleotides outside the gene matches: 8. The CDR3 length is 15 residues. The germline V gene has CDR1 SEHNR and CDR2 FQNEAQ (reference sequence). CDR3 residues: CASSPGDRGQETQYF. The CDR3 DNA is TGTGCCAGCAGCCCCGGGGACAGAGGGCAAGAGACCCAGTACTTC.

The chain carries TRBV21-1 and TRBJ2-7; the D segment call TRBD1 is taken from the table without a DNA check. TRBV21-1 is marked as a pseudogene. The CDR3 has 17 amino acids. The CDR3 region is CASSKNSQGEWRYEQYF. The DNA for the CDR3 is TGTGCCAGCAGCAAAAATTCACAGGGAGAGTGGCGCTACGAGCAGTACTTC.